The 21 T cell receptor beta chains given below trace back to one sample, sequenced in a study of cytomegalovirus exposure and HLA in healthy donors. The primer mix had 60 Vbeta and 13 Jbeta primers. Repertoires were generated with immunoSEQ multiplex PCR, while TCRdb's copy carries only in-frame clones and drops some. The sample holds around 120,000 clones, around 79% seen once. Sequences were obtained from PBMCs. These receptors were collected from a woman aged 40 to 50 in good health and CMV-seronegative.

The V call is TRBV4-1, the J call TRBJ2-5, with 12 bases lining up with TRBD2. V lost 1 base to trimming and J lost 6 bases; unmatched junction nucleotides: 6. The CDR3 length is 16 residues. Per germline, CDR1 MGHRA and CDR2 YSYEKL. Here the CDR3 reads CASSQVTSGRTKTQYF. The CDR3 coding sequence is TGCGCCAGCAGCCAAGTGACTAGCGGGAGAACTAAGACCCAGTACTTC.

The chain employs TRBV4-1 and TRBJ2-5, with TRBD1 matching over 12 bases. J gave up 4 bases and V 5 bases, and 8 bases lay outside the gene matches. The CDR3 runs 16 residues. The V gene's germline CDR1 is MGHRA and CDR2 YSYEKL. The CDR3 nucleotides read TGCGCCAGCAGCTCACACCCGGGACAGGGGGCAGAGACCCAGTACTTC. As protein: CASSSHPGQGAETQYF.

The CDR3 loop is CASSDRQGTNTEAFF. The CDR3 DNA reads TGCGCCAGCAGCGACCGACAGGGTACGAACACTGAAGCTTTCTTT. This chain connects TRBV5-1 to TRBJ1-1, with 7 bases identical to TRBD1. This CDR3 has 15 amino acids. Germline values: CDR1 SGHRS, CDR2 YFSETQ. With V trimmed by 4 bases and J by 1 base, 7 bases remained unmatched.

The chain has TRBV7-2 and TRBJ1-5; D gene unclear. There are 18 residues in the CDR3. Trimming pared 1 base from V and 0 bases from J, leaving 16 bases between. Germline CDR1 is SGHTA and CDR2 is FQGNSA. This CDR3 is CASSLGGGLRYSNQPQHF. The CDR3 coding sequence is TGTGCCAGCAGCTTAGGGGGAGGGCTCAGATATAGCAATCAGCCCCAGCATTTT.

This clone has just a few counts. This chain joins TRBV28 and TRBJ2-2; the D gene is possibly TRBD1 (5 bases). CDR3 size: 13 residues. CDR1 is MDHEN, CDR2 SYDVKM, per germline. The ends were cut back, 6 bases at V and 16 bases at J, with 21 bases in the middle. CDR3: CASSLPQQDSPFF. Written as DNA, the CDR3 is TGTGCCAGCAGCCTACCGCAACAGGATAGTCCGTTTTTT.

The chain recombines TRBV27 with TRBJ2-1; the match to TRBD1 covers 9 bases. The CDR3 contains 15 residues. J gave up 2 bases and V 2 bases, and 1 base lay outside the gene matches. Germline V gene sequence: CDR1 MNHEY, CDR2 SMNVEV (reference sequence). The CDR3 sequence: CASSLDRGTYNEQFF. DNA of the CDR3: TGTGCCAGCAGTTTAGACAGGGGGACCTACAATGAGCAGTTCTTC.

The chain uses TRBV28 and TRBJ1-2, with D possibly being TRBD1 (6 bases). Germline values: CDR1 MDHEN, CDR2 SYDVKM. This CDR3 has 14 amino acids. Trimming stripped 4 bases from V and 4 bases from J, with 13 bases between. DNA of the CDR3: TGTGCCAGCAGTTCGGGGACAAGGGGCTATGGCTACACCTTC. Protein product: CASSSGTRGYGYTF.

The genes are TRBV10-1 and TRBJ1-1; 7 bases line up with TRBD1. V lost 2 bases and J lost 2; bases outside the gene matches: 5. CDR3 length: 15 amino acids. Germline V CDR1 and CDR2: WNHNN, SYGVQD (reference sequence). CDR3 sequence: CASSETQGPNTEAFF. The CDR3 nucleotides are TGCGCCAGCAGTGAGACACAGGGGCCCAACACTGAAGCTTTCTTT.

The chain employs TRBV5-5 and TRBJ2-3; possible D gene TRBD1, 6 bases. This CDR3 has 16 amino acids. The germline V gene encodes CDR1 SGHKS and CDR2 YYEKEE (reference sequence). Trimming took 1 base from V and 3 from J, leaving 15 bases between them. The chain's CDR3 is CASSLSWGRETDTQYF. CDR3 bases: TGTGCCAGCAGCTTGTCCTGGGGGCGAGAGACAGATACGCAGTATTTT.

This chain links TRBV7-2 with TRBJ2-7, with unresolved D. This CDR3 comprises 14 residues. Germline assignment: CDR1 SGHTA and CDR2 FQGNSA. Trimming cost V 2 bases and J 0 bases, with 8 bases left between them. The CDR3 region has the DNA TGTGCCAGCAGCTTACGGCGGAGCTCCTACGAGCAGTACTTC. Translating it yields CASSLRRSSYEQYF.

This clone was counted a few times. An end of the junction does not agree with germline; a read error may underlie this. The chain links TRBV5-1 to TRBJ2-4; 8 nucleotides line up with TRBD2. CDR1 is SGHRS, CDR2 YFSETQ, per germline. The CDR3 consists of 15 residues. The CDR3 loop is CASSSYSGGGNSQYF. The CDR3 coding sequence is TGCGCCAGCAGTTCTTACAGCGGGGGAGGCAACAGTCAGTACTTC. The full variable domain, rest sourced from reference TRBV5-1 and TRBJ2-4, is KAGVTQTPRYLIKTRGQQVTLSCSPISGHRSVSWYQQTPGQGLQFLFEYFSETQRNKGNFPGRFSGRQFSNSRSEMNVSTLELGDSALYLCASSSYSGGGNSQYFGAGTRLSVL.

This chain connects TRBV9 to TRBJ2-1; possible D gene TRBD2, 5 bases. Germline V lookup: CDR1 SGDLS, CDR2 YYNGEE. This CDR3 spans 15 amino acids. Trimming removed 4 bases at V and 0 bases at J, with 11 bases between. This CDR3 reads CASSPRVSSYNEQFF. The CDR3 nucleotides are TGTGCCAGCAGCCCGCGGGTGAGCTCCTACAATGAGCAGTTCTTC. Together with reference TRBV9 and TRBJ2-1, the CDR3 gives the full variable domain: DSGVTQTPKHLITATGQRVTLRCSPRSGDLSVYWYQQSLDQGLQFLIQYYNGEERAKGNILERFSAQQFPDLHSELNLSSLELGDSALYFCASSPRVSSYNEQFFGPGTRLTVL.

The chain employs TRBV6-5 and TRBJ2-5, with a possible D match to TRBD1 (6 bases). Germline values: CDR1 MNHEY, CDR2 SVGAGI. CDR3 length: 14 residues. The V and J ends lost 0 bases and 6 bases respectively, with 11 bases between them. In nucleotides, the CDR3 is TGTGCCAGCAGTTACTCGGAAGGGGGACAGACCCAGTACTTC. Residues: CASSYSEGGQTQYF.

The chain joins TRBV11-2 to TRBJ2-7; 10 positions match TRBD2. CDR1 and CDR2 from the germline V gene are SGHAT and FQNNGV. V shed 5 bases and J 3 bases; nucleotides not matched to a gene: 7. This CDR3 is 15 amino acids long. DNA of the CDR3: TGTGCCAGCAGCCTCTCTAGCGGGGGCTTCTACGAGCAGTACTTC. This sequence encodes CASSLSSGGFYEQYF. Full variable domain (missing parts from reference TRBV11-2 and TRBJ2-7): EAGVAQSPRYKIIEKRQSVAFWCNPISGHATLYWYQQILGQGPKLLIQFQNNGVVDDSQLPKDRFSAERLKGVDSTLKIQPAKLEDSAVYLCASSLSSGGFYEQYFGPGTRLTVT.

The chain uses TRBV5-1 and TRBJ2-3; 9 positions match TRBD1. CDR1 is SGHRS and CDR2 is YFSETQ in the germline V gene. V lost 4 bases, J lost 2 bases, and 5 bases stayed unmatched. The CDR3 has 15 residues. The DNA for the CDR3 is TGCGCCAGCAGCATGGGACAGGGTTTCACAGATACGCAGTATTTT. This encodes CASSMGQGFTDTQYF.

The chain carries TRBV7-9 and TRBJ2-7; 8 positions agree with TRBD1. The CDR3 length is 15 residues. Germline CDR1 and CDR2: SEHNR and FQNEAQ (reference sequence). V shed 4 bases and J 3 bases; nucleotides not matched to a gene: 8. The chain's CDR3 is CASSSPGDRYYEQYF. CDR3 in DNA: TGTGCCAGCAGCTCACCGGGGGACAGGTACTACGAGCAGTACTTC.

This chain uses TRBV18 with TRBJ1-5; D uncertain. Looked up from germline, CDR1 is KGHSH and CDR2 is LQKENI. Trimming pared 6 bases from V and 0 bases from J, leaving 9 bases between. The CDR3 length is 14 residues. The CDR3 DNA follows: TGTGCCAGCTCCGGGAGAAATAGCAATCAGCCCCAGCATTTT. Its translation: CASSGRNSNQPQHF.

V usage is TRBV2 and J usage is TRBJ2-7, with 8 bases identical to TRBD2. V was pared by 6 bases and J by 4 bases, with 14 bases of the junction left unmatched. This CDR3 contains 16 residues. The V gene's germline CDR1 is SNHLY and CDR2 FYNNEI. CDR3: CASRDPPGGTGYEQYF. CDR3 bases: TGTGCCAGCAGGGATCCCCCGGGAGGGACTGGGTACGAGCAGTACTTC.

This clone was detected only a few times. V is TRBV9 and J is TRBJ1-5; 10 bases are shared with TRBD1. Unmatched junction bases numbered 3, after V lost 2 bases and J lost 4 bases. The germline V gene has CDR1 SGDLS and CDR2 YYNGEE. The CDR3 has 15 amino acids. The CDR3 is CASSVSGQGNQPQHF. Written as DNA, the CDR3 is TGTGCCAGCAGCGTGTCGGGACAGGGGAATCAGCCCCAGCATTTT.

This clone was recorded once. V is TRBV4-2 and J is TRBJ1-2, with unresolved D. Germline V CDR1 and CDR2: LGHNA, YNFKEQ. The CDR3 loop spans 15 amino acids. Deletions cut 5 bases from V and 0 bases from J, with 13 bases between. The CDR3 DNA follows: TGTGCCAGCAGCTTCGGTTCCGGAGCTAACTATGGCTACACCTTC. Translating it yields CASSFGSGANYGYTF.

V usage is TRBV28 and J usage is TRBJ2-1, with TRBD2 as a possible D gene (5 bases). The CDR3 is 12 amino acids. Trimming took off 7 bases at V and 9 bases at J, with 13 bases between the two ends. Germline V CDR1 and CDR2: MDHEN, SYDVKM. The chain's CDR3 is CASTPGRGEQFF. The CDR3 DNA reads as TGTGCCAGCACGCCCGGCCGGGGTGAGCAGTTCTTC.